The 10 T cell receptor beta chains in this list originate from one sample, sequenced in a study of neoadjuvant anti-PD-1 for oral cavity cancer. This table comes from immunoSEQ multiplex PCR, and its TCRdb copy is limited to in-frame clones, with some not included. The sample consists of more than 6,000 clones, 45% of them appearing once. The sequencing here drew on tumor tissue, taken before nivolumab (anti-PD-1) treatment. These receptors all stem from a person aged 35 to 85 with oral cavity squamous cell carcinoma.

The chain couples TRBV4-1 to TRBJ1-2, with unresolved D. V lost 0 bases to trimming and J lost 0 bases, with 2 bases between them. Germline V lookup: CDR1 MGHRA, CDR2 YSYEKL. The CDR3 is 13 residues long. The CDR3: CASSQDTNYGYTF. Written as DNA, the CDR3 is TGCGCCAGCAGCCAAGATACTAACTATGGCTACACCTTC.

This chain joins TRBV19 and TRBJ1-1, with no clear D. Trimming cost V 6 bases and J 8 bases, with 22 bases left between them. This CDR3 spans 15 amino acids. The germline gives CDR1 LNHDA, CDR2 SQIVND (reference sequence). The CDR3 region has the DNA TGTGCCAGTAGCCTCCTGGATCCCGTCGGGAGGGAAGCTTTCTTT. It specifies CASSLLDPVGREAFF.

The chain couples TRBV9 to TRBJ2-7, with D possibly being TRBD1 (7 bases). Per the germline V gene, CDR1 is SGDLS and CDR2 is YYNGEE. The CDR3 length is 14 residues. V was trimmed by 4 bases and J by 6 bases, leaving 17 bases between them. In DNA, the CDR3 is TGTGCCAGCAGCAATCAGGGGCAGGGGGGCGAGCAGTACTTC. Translated, it gives CASSNQGQGGEQYF.

The chain combines TRBV2 with TRBJ2-7; D assignment may be TRBD1 or TRBD2 (7 bases each). In germline, CDR1 is SNHLY, CDR2 FYNNEI. The V and J ends lost 8 bases and 5 bases respectively, with 22 bases between them. The CDR3 consists of 15 residues. As DNA, the CDR3 is TGTGCCAGCGGGTGGGAGGGGGCGCCTGCCCACGAGCAGTACTTC. Translation: CASGWEGAPAHEQYF.

This clone occurred a few times. The CDR3 is CASSELTGYSNQPQHF. CDR3 coding DNA: TGTGCCAGCAGTGAATTGACAGGATATAGCAATCAGCCCCAGCATTTT. The genes are TRBV6-1 and TRBJ1-5; weak D call: TRBD1 (6 bases). Germline V gene data show CDR1 as MNHNS and CDR2 as SASEGT. The CDR3 contains 16 residues. V gave up 2 bases and J gave up 0 bases, with 11 bases separating them.

In its sample, this clone is medium-sized. The chain has TRBV6-5 and TRBJ2-7; D is undetermined. The CDR3 has 15 residues. V was clipped by 0 bases and J by 2 bases, with 11 bases between them. Germline V CDR1 and CDR2: MNHEY, SVGAGI. In DNA, the CDR3 is TGTGCCAGCAGTTACTCGATTTTCGGTGCCTACGAGCAGTACTTC. It codes for CASSYSIFGAYEQYF.

In this sample, this clone turned up a few times. This chain connects TRBV5-1 to TRBJ1-2, with D unclear. The CDR3 covers 13 residues. V was trimmed by 4 bases and J by 1 base, leaving 8 bases between them. Per the germline V gene, CDR1 is SGHRS and CDR2 is YFSETQ. CDR3 region: CASSPGDNYGYTF. As DNA, the CDR3 is TGCGCCAGCAGCCCAGGAGATAACTATGGCTACACCTTC. The full variable domain, its missing parts supplied by reference TRBV5-1 and TRBJ1-2, is KAGVTQTPRYLIKTRGQQVTLSCSPISGHRSVSWYQQTPGQGLQFLFEYFSETQRNKGNFPGRFSGRQFSNSRSEMNVSTLELGDSALYLCASSPGDNYGYTFGSGTRLTVV.

The rearrangement uses TRBV2 and TRBJ1-1; perhaps TRBD1 as D (5 bases). V shed 7 bases and J shed 7 bases, with 13 bases lying between them. The CDR3 has 12 amino acids. Germline CDR1 reads SNHLY; CDR2 reads FYNNEI. This chain's CDR3 is CASNEGWGEAFF. DNA for the CDR3: TGTGCCAGCAACGAGGGGTGGGGTGAAGCTTTCTTT.

This clone has just a few counts. The chain couples TRBV9 to TRBJ2-7; 7 nucleotides line up with TRBD1. Germline V gives CDR1 SGDLS, CDR2 YYNGEE. V was pared by 4 bases and J by 0 bases, with 4 bases of the junction left unmatched. CDR3 size: 14 residues. CDR3 residues: CASSLTGSSYEQYF. Written as DNA, the CDR3 is TGTGCCAGCAGCCTGACAGGGAGCTCCTACGAGCAGTACTTC.

The chain couples TRBV4-3 to TRBJ1-4; the D is unclear. Germline lookup yields CDR1 LGHNA and CDR2 YSLEER. V was cut by 5 bases and J by 7 bases, with 20 bases left in between. This CDR3 is 16 amino acids long. The CDR3 DNA reads as TGCGCCAGCAGCAGTCGCGGGGAATTCGGCGGTGAAAAACTGTTTTTT. It yields the protein CASSSRGEFGGEKLFF.